This T cell receptor (beta chain) was obtained from a study of blood T cell repertoires in COVID-19. Study-wide context: Specimens from acute and convalescent COVID-19 originated in the United States, Italy and Spain.

The germline V and J ends were trimmed by 1 base and 0 bases, with 13 bases remaining between them. Germline V gives CDR1 LNHDA, CDR2 SQIVND (reference sequence). The CDR3 has 17 amino acids. Original processing methods: Amplification from reference gene primers served as the basis for estimated nucleated cell counts. Clones were read by immunoSEQ multiplex PCR, and TCRdb kept only the in-frame ones, dropping some. V and J calls and clone size come straight from that table; D and trimming were deduced from the DNA. The table lists around 120,000 clones, roughly 90% of them singletons, with around 4% in the top ten. Followed longitudinally, the Seattle patients had been enrolled during active infection.

The sample comprised peripheral blood. The sequence derives from a woman aged 55-70 years with COVID-19, enrolled during active disease. The genes are TRBV19 and TRBJ1-5; D unclear. In DNA form, the CDR3 reads TGTGCCAGTAGTATAGCTAACCAGCAGGTTAGCAATCAGCCCCAGCATTTT. This gives the protein CASSIANQQVSNQPQHF.